The 14 T cell receptor beta chains below were found in one sample sequenced in a study of T cell repertoires in cytomegalovirus infection. TCRdb re-called the reads with MiXCR, one entry per CDR3 protein. The sample carries approximately 310,000 distinct CDR3 sequences, roughly 25% recorded once. Antigens for these TCRs are unknown. This sample comprised cultured PBMCs, obtained from culture after CMV antigen stimulation. These receptors originate from a human donor in good health (CMV status not recorded). Some clones in this sample may be carry-over from other donors' samples.

In its sample, this clonotype was seen many times. In nucleotides, the CDR3 is TGTGCCAGCATCAAAAGGACAGGGCTCTACAATGAGCAGTTCTTC. Amino acids: CASIKRTGLYNEQFF. The chain uses TRBV7-6 and TRBJ2-1; TRBD1 aligns across 8 bases. This CDR3 is built from 15 residues. The germline V gene has CDR1 SGHVS and CDR2 FNYEAQ. The V gene end was trimmed by 7 bases and the J gene end by 3 bases; junction bases not matched to a gene: 8.

This clonotype was seen ten or more times. The chain combines TRBV6-5 with TRBJ2-1, with TRBD2 matching 13 bases. The junction had 5 bases not matched to a gene; V was cut back by 2 bases and J by 7 bases. The CDR3 has 16 amino acids. CDR1 and CDR2 from the germline V gene are MNHEY and SVGAGI. CDR3 coding DNA: TGTGCCAGCAGTTACATCGGACTAGCGGGAGTTAATGAGCAGTTCTTC. It translates to CASSYIGLAGVNEQFF.

This clonotype was detected only a few times. This chain joins TRBV7-2 and TRBJ1-3; D is uncertain. Germline CDR1 SGHTA, CDR2 FQGNSA. With 1 base removed from V and 0 bases from J, the gap between germline ends came to 7 bases. This CDR3 has 15 residues. Here the CDR3 reads CASSLVLSSGNTIYF. The CDR3 nucleotides read TGTGCCAGCAGCTTAGTACTCTCCTCTGGAAACACCATATATTTT.

This chain joins TRBV7-2 and TRBJ1-1, with D perhaps matching TRBD1 (6 bases). CDR3 length: 12 amino acids. The germline V gene encodes CDR1 SGHTA and CDR2 FQGNSA. V lost 2 bases and J lost 13, with 14 bases in between. The CDR3 DNA sequence: TGTGCCAGCAGCTTATCTCGGACAGTGAGTTTCTTT. It yields the protein CASSLSRTVSFF.

The chain joins TRBV11-1 to TRBJ2-7; D gene uncertain. There are 14 residues in the CDR3. In germline, CDR1 is SGHAT, CDR2 FQDESV (reference sequence). V lost 5 bases and J 0 bases, leaving 11 bases between the germline ends. The CDR3 coding sequence is TGTGCCAGCAGCCGATCATATGACTCCTACGAGCAGTACTTC. Translated, it gives CASSRSYDSYEQYF.

The chain's CDR3 is CATSSSGLYNEQFF. CDR3 bases: TGTGCCACCAGTTCTAGCGGCCTCTACAATGAGCAGTTCTTC. J is TRBJ2-1 and V is TRBV24-1; TRBD2 aligns across 7 bases. V lost 6 bases to trimming and J lost 3 bases; unmatched junction nucleotides: 4. There are 14 residues in the CDR3. CDR1 and CDR2 from the germline V gene are KGHDR and SFDVKD.

This clonotype has a handful of counts. This chain joins TRBV19 and TRBJ2-1; a possible D gene is TRBD2 (5 bases). Trimming pared 10 bases from V and 1 base from J, leaving 20 bases between. The CDR3 contains 16 residues. Germline V gives CDR1 LNHDA, CDR2 SQIVND (reference sequence). CDR3 loop: CATIRSFPGSYNEQFF. In DNA form, the CDR3 reads TGTGCCACGATTCGGAGTTTCCCGGGATCCTACAATGAGCAGTTCTTC. Together with reference TRBV19 and TRBJ2-1, the CDR3 gives the full variable domain: DGGITQSPKYLFRKEGQNVTLSCEQNLNHDAMYWYRQDPGQGLRLIYYSQIVNDFQKGDIAEGYSVSREKKESFPLTVTSAQKNPTAFYLCATIRSFPGSYNEQFFGPGTRLTVL.

V is TRBV20-1 and J is TRBJ2-4; D call uncertain. Germline V CDR1 and CDR2: DFQATT, SNEGSKA (reference sequence). V lost 5 bases, J lost 1 base, and 12 bases lay in between. CDR3 length equals 14 residues. The CDR3 is CSARPGLAKNIQYF. CDR3 nucleotides: TGCAGTGCTCGACCTGGGTTGGCCAAAAACATTCAGTACTTC.

This clonotype was counted only a few times. The genes are TRBV7-6 and TRBJ2-3, with a weak D call TRBD2 (6 bases). Trimming shortened V by 4 bases and J by 6 bases, and 14 bases separated the two germline ends. The V gene's germline CDR1 is SGHVS and CDR2 FNYEAQ. CDR3 length equals 14 residues. CDR3 coding DNA: TGTGCCAGCAGCTCCTGGACGGGGGAGGATACGCAGTATTTT. It specifies CASSSWTGEDTQYF.

The chain carries TRBV24-1 and TRBJ2-6; D is perhaps TRBD1 or TRBD2 (5 bases each). Germline CDR1 is KGHDR and CDR2 is SFDVKD. Trimming took off 2 bases at V and 4 bases at J, with 14 bases between the two ends. The CDR3 spans 17 residues. CDR3 residues: CATSDSLGTVGANVLTF. CDR3 sequence (DNA): TGTGCCACCAGTGATTCCCTCGGGACCGTAGGGGCCAACGTCCTGACTTTC.

This chain joins TRBV7-8 and TRBJ2-1, with 11 positions matching TRBD2. The CDR3 totals 14 residues. Germline V gene lookup returns CDR1 SGHVS and CDR2 FQNEAQ. Germline trimming cut 5 bases from V and 13 bases from J; bases unmatched to any gene: 10. CDR3 loop: CASSPQGLADRQFF. CDR3 DNA: TGTGCCAGCAGCCCCCAGGGACTAGCGGACCGACAGTTCTTC.

This clonotype was seen ten or more times. The chain carries TRBV7-8 and TRBJ2-1; 10 bases agree with TRBD2. CDR3 length: 16 amino acids. Germline V gives CDR1 SGHVS, CDR2 FQNEAQ. V gave up 5 bases and J gave up 4 bases; unmatched junction bases: 8. DNA of the CDR3: TGTGCCAGCAGCCCCATAGCGGGAGGAAGTTACAATGAGCAGTTCTTC. It codes for CASSPIAGGSYNEQFF.

The chain combines TRBV7-9 with TRBJ2-1; the match to TRBD2 covers 12 bases. This CDR3 contains 15 residues. J gave up 3 bases and V 6 bases, and 3 bases lay outside the gene matches. Germline V lookup: CDR1 SEHNR, CDR2 FQNEAQ (reference sequence). This CDR3 reads CASRLGLAGYNEQFF. Here the CDR3 DNA reads TGTGCCAGCAGGCTGGGACTAGCGGGCTACAATGAGCAGTTCTTC.

V gene TRBV3-1 combines with J gene TRBJ1-5; possible D gene TRBD1, 6 bases. V lost 5 bases and J 4 bases, leaving 9 bases between the germline ends. The CDR3 spans 13 residues. The V gene's germline CDR1 is LGHDT and CDR2 YNNKEL (reference sequence). Here the CDR3 reads CASSEGGNQPQHF. The CDR3 region has the DNA TGTGCCAGCAGCGAAGGGGGGAATCAGCCCCAGCATTTT.